Sequencing of this T cell receptor (beta chain) was carried out in a study of blood T cell repertoires in COVID-19. The count of this clone is one. Per the original data handling: Amplification of reference gene primers was used by the study to estimate nucleated cell counts. Using immunoSEQ multiplex PCR, the repertoire was profiled, and TCRdb retains in-frame clones only, with some absent. From that table come the V and J calls and clone size; the DNA was used to work out D and trimming. The data show around 68,000 clones, under 95% seen once. This CDR3 has 16 amino acids. V lost 1 base to trimming and J lost 0 bases, with 10 bases between them. Germline V lookup: CDR1 LGHNA, CDR2 YSLEER.

The chain is built from TRBV4-3 and TRBJ2-1; D gene ambiguous. This clonotype was sampled from a human donor in a cohort sampled during active COVID-19. The sequenced sample consisted of peripheral blood. CDR3 in amino acids: CASSQGSHRSYNEQFF. The CDR3 DNA follows: TGCGCCAGCAGCCAAGGGAGCCACCGCTCCTACAATGAGCAGTTCTTC.